This entry describes one T cell receptor beta chain. Its antigen is not identified. This sample is drawn from a study of cytomegalovirus exposure and HLA in healthy donors. From germline, CDR1 is SNHLY and CDR2 FYNNEI. Between the trimmed V and J ends, which lost 6 bases and 8 bases, there was a span of 22 bases. The CDR3 extends over 15 amino acids. Broader study findings: The later analysis indicated that the majority of CMV-associated TCR beta chains appeared HLA-restricted.

The primer mix had 60 Vbeta and 13 Jbeta primers. The data were produced by immunoSEQ multiplex PCR, yet TCRdb's version contains in-frame clones alone and is incomplete. Among some 190,000 clones listed, roughly a tenth were seen once. The source material was PBMCs. V is TRBV2 and J is TRBJ1-2; no clear D gene. The TCR was taken from a woman aged 30 to 39 in good health and CMV-seropositive. In DNA, the CDR3 is TGTGCCAGCAGCCCTCTCGTGGAGGTCGTGAGGGGCTACACCTTC. It specifies CASSPLVEVVRGYTF. The variable domain in full, with the rest retrieved from reference TRBV2 and TRBJ1-2, is EPEVTQTPSHQVTQMGQEVILRCVPISNHLYFYWYRQILGQKVEFLVSFYNNEISEKSEIFDDQFSVERPDGSNFTLKIRSTKLEDSAMYFCASSPLVEVVRGYTFGSGTRLTVV.